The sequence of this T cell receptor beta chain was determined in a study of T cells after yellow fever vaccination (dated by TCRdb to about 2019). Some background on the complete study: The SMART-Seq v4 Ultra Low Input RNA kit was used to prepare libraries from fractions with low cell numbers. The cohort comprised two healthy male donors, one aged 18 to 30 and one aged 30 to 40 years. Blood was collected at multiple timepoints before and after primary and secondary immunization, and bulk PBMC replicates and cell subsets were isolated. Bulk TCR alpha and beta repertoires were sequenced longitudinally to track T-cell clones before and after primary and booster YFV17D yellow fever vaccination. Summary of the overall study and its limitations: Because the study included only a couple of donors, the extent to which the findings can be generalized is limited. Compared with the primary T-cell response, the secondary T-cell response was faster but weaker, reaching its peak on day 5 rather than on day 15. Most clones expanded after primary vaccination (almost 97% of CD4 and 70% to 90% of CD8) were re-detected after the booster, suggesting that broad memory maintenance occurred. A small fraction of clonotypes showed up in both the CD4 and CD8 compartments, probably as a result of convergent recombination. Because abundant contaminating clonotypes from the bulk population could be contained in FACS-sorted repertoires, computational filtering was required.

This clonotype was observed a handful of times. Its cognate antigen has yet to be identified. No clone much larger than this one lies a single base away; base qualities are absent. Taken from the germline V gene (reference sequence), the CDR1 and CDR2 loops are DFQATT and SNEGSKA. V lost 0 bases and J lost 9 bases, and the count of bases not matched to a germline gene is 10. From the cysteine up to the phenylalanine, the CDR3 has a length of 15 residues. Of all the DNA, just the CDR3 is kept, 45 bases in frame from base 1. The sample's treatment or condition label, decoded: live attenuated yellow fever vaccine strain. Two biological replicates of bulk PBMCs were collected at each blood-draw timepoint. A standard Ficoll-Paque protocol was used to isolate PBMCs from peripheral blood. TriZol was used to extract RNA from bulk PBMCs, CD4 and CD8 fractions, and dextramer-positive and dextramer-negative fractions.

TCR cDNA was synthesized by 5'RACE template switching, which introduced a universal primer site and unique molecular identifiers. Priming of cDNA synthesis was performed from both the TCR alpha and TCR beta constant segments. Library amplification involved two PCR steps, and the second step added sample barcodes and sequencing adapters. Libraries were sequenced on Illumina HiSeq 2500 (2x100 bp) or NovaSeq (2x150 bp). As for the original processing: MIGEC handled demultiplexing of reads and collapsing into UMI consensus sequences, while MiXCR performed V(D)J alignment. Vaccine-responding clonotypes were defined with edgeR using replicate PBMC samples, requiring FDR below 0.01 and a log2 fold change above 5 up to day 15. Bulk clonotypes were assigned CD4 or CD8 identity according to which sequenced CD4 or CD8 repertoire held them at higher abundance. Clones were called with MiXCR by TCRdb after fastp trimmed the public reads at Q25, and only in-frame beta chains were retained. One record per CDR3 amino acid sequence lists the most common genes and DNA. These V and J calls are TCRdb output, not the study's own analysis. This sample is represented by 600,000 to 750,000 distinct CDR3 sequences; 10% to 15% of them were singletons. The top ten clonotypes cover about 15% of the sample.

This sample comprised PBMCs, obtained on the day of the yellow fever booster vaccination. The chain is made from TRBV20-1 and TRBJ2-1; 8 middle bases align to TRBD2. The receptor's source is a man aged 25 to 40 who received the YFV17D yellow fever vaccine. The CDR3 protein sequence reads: CSAREMTGGISEQFF. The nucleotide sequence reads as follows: TGCAGTGCTAGAGAGATGACGGGAGGGATAAGTGAGCAGTTCTTC.